This paragraph covers one T cell receptor beta chain sequence. As yet, its antigen is unknown. Clones were read by immunoSEQ multiplex PCR, and TCRdb kept only the in-frame ones, dropping some. The profile shows tens of thousands of clones, 80% to 90% of them singletons. The data originate from a study of OX40 agonist ivuxolimab in advanced cancers. Study at large: Ivuxolimab was delivered to patients intravenously every 2 weeks at doses spanning 0.01 to 10 mg/kg. Whole-study results and caveats: By week 6 at 0.1 to 3.0 mg/kg, blood CD4+ and CD8+ T cells had expanded clonally. It was also the case that some nonresponders had low normalized T-cell clonal expansion. Partial responders at 0.1-3.0 mg/kg showed near-lowest clonal expansion.

V shed 5 bases and J 2 bases; nucleotides not matched to a gene: 5. This CDR3 spans 14 amino acids. CDR1 is SGHAT, CDR2 FQNNGV, per germline. The V call is TRBV11-2, the J call TRBJ2-7; 8 nucleotides align to TRBD1. This clonotype was obtained from an adult with an advanced solid tumor such as melanoma, head and neck, liver or kidney cancer. This material consisted of CD4+ or CD8+ T cells sorted from blood, taken in a trial of the OX40 agonist ivuxolimab. CDR3 in DNA: TGTGCCAGCAGCGTCTCGACAGGGGCCTACGAGCAGTACTTC. Translated: CASSVSTGAYEQYF.